This T cell receptor (beta chain) was observed in a study of neoadjuvant anti-PD-1 for oral cavity cancer. Study information: Patients without progression received a fourth nivolumab dose around day 43, then surgical resection on days 50-56.

The time point denotes: after neoadjuvant nivolumab, at surgical resection. These newly diagnosed stage II-IVA oral cavity squamous cell carcinoma patients had no prior systemic or radiation treatment. Patients had HPV-negative, locally advanced oral cavity squamous cell carcinoma. Six replicates per PBMC sample, mostly from around 500 ng of genomic DNA. The data were produced by immunoSEQ multiplex PCR, yet TCRdb's version contains in-frame clones alone and is incomplete. The sample consists of roughly 7,800 clones, 50% to 80% of them appearing once. The germline V gene has CDR1 MDHEN and CDR2 SYDVKM. This CDR3 is built from 13 residues. Trimming took 1 base from V and 6 from J, leaving 9 bases between them.

This sequence joins TRBV28 and TRBJ1-2, with TRBD1 as a possible D gene (5 bases). This clonotype originated in a person aged 40-85 years with oral cavity squamous cell carcinoma. This sample comprised PBMCs, obtained after nivolumab (anti-PD-1) treatment. The CDR3 DNA sequence: TGTGCCAGCAGTTTATTCGGGGCGCATGGCTACACCTTC. Protein product: CASSLFGAHGYTF.